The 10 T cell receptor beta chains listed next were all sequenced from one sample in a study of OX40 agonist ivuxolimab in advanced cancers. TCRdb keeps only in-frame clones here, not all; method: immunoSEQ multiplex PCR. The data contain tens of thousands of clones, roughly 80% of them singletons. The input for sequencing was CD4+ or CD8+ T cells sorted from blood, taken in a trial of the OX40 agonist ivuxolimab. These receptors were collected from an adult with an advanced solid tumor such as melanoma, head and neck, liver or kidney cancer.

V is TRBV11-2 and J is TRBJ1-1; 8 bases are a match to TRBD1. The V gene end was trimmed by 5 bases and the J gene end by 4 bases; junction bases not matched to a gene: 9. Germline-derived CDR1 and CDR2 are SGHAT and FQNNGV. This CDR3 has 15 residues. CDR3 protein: CASSPTGGYGTEAFF. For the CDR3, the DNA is TGTGCCAGCAGCCCAACAGGGGGTTATGGCACTGAAGCTTTCTTT.

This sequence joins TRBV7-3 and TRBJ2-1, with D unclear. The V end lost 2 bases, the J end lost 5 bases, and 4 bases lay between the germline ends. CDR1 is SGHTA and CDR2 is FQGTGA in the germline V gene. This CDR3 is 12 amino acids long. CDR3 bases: TGTGCCAGCAGCTTAGCCGACAATGAGCAGTTCTTC. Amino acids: CASSLADNEQFF.

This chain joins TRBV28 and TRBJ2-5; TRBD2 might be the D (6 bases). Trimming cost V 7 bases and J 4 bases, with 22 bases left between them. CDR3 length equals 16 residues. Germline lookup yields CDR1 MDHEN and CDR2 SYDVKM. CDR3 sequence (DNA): TGTGCCAGCACCCCTTCCGGTTTAGCGGACTTAGAGACCCAGTACTTC. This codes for CASTPSGLADLETQYF.

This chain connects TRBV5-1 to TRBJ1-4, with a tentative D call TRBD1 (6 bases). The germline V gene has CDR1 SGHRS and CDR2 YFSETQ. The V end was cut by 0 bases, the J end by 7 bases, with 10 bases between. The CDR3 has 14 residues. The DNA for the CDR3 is TGCGCCAGCAGCTTGGGGCAGGGGATTGAAAAACTGTTTTTT. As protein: CASSLGQGIEKLFF. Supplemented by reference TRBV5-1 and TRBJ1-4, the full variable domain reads KAGVTQTPRYLIKTRGQQVTLSCSPISGHRSVSWYQQTPGQGLQFLFEYFSETQRNKGNFPGRFSGRQFSNSRSEMNVSTLELGDSALYLCASSLGQGIEKLFFGSGTQLSVL.

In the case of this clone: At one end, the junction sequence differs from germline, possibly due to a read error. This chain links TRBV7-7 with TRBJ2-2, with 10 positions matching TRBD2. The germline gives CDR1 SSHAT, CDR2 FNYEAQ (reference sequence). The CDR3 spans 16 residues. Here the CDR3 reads CASSLELAGNTGELFF. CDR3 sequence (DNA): TGTGCTAGCAGCTTAGAACTAGCGGGAAACACCGGGGAGCTGTTTTTT.

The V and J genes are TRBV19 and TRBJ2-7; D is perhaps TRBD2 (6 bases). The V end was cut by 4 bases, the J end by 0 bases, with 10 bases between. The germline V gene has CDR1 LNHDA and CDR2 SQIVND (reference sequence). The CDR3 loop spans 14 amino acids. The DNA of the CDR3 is TGTGCCAGTAGTACGAGCGGGTCCTCCTACGAGCAGTACTTC. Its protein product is CASSTSGSSYEQYF.

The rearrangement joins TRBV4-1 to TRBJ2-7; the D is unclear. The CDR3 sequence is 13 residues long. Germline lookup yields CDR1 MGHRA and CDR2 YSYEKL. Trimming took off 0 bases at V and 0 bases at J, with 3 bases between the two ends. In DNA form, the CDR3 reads TGCGCCAGCAGCCAAGAACTCTCCTACGAGCAGTACTTC. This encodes CASSQELSYEQYF.

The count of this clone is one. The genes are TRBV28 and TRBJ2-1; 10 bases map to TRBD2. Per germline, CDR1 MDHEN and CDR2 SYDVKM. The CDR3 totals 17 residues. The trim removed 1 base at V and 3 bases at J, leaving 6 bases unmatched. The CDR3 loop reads CASSLSPGLAVYNEQFF. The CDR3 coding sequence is TGTGCCAGCAGTTTATCTCCCGGACTAGCGGTCTACAATGAGCAGTTCTTC.

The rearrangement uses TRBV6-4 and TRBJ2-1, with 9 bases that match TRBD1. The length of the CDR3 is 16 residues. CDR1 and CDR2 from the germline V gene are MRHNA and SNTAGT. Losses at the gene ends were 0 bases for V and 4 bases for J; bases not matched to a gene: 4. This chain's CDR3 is CASSDSAGQGYNEQFF. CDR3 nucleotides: TGTGCCAGCAGTGACTCTGCGGGACAGGGATACAATGAGCAGTTCTTC.

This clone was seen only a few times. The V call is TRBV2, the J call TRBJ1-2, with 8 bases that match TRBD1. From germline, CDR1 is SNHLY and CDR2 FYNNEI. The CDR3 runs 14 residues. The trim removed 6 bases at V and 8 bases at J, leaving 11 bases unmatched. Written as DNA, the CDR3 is TGTGCCAGCAGCCTTACCAGGGGGCGCGACGGCTACACCTTC. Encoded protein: CASSLTRGRDGYTF.